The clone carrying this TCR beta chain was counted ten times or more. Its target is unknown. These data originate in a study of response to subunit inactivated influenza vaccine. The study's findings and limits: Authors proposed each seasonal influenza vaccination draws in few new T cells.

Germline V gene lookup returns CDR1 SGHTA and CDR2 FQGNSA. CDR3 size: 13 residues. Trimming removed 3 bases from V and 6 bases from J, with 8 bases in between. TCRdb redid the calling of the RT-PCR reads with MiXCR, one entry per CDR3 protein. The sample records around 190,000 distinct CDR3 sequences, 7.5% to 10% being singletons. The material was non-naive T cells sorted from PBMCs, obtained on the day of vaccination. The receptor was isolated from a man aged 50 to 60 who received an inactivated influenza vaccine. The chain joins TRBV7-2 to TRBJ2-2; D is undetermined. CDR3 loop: CASSFPPSGELFF. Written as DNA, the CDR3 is TGTGCCAGCAGCTTCCCGCCCTCCGGGGAGCTGTTTTTT.